This T cell receptor (beta chain) appears in the sequencing data of a study of shared clonotypes between healthy human individuals. The wider study: Every donor yielded three CD4 naive, three CD4 memory, two CD8 naive and one CD8 memory plate. Overall study results and limits: Sequencing depth was predicted to influence how clonotypes are shared among donors. In general, naive subsets displayed greater estimated richness than memory subsets did. It was the non-shared clonotypes that had lower generation probabilities than clonotypes shared by all four donors.

Clones were read by immunoSEQ multiplex PCR, and TCRdb kept only the in-frame ones, dropping some. This table has 850,000 to 1,100,000 clones, approximately 75% appearing once. The sample holds one count of this clone. No antigen is known for it. Per germline, CDR1 SGHTA and CDR2 FQGNSA. Trimming took off 2 bases at V and 2 bases at J, with 9 bases between the two ends. The CDR3 runs to 14 residues. This clonotype originated in a man aged 18 to 30 in good health. Some clones in this sample may be carry-over from other donors' samples. The chain links TRBV7-2 to TRBJ2-5; D unresolved. Material: memory CD4+ T cells from PBMCs. Subset denoted: CD45RA-negative fraction. The chain's CDR3 is CASSLLSEQETQYF. DNA for the CDR3: TGTGCCAGCAGCTTACTCAGCGAGCAAGAGACCCAGTACTTC.